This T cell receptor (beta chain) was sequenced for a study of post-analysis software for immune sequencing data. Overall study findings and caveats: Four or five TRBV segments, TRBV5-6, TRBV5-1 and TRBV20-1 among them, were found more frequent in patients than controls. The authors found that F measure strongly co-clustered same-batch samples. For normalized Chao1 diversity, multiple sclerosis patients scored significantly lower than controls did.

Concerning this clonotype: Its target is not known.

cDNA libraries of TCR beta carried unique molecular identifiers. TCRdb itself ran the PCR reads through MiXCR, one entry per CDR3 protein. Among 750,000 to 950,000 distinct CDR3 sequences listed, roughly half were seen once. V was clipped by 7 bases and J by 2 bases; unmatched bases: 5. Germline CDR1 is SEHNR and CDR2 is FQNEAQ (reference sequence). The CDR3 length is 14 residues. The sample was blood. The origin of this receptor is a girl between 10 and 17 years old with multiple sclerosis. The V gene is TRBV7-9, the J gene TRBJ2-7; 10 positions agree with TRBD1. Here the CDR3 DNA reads TGTGCCAGCAACCCGGGACAGGGGCCCTACGAGCAGTACTTC. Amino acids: CASNPGQGPYEQYF.